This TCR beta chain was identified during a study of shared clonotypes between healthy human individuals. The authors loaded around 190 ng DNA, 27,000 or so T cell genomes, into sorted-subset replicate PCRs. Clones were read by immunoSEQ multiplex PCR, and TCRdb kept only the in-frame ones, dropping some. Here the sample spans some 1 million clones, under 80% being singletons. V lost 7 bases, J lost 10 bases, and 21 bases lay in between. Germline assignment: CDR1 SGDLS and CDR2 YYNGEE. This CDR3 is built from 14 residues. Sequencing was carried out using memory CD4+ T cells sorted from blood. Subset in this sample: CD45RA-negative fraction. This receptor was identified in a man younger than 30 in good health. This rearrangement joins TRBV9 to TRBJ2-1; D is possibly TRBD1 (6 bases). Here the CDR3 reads CASRTGPDPGEQFF. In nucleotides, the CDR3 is TGTGCCAGCCGAACAGGGCCCGATCCGGGGGAGCAGTTCTTC.